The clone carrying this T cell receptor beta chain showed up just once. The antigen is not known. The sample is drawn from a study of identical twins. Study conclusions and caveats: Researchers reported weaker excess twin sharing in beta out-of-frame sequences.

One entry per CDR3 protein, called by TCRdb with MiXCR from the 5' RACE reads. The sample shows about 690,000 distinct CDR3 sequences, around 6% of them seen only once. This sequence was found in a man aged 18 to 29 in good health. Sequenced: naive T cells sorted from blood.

The CDR3 sequence: CASRSTSGSVHEQYF. CDR3 nucleotides: TGTGCCAGCAGATCAACTAGCGGGAGCGTCCACGAGCAGTACTTC. The chain has TRBV11-2 and TRBJ2-7, with 11 bases identical to TRBD2. Germline CDR1 and CDR2: SGHAT and FQNNGV. With V trimmed by 6 bases and J by 5 bases, 9 bases remained unmatched. The CDR3 covers 15 residues.